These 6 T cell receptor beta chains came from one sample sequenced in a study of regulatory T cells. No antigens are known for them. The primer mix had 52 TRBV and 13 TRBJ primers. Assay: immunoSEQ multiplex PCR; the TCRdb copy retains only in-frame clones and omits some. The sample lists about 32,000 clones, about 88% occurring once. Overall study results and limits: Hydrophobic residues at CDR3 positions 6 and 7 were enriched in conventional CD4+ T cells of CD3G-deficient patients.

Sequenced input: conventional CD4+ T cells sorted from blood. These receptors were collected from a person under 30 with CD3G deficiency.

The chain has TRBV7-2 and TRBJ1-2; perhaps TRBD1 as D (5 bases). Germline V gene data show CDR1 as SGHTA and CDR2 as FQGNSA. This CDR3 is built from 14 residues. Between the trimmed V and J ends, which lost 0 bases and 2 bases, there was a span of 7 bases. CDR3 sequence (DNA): TGTGCCAGCAGCTTAGCGAGACAGAACTATGGCTACACCTTC. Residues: CASSLARQNYGYTF.

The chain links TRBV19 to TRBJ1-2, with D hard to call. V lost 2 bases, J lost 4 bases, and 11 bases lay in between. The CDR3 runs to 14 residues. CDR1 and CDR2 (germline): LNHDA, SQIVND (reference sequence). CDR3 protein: CASSIKTATYGYTF. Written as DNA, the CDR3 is TGTGCCAGTAGTATAAAAACAGCCACCTATGGCTACACCTTC.

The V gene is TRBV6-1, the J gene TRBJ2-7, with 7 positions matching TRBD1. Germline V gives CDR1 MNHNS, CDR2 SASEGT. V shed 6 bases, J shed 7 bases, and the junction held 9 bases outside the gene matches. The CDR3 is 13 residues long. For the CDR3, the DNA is TGTGCCAGCAGCAGACAGGGATCCGAGGAGCAGTACTTC. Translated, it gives CASSRQGSEEQYF.

CDR3 residues: CASSLVQTTDTQYF. DNA for the CDR3: TGCGCCAGCAGCTTGGTTCAGACGACAGATACGCAGTATTTT. J is TRBJ2-3 and V is TRBV5-1; no firm D call. Per germline, CDR1 SGHRS and CDR2 YFSETQ. Trimming cost V 0 bases and J 3 bases, with 8 bases left between them. The CDR3 sequence is 14 residues long.

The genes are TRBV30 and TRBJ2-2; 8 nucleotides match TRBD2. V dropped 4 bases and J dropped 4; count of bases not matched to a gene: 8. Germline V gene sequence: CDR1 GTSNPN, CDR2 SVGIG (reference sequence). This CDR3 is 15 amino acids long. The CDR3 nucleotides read TGTGCCTGGAAGAGAGCGGGGGTTGGCACCGGGGAGCTGTTTTTT. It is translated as CAWKRAGVGTGELFF.

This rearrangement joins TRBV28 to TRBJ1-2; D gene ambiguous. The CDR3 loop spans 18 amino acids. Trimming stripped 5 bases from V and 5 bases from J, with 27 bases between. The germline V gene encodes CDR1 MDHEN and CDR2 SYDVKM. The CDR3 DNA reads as TGTGCCAGCAGTCCCCCTCTTTTACCGTCGGGGTGGGGATATGGCTACACCTTC. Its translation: CASSPPLLPSGWGYGYTF.